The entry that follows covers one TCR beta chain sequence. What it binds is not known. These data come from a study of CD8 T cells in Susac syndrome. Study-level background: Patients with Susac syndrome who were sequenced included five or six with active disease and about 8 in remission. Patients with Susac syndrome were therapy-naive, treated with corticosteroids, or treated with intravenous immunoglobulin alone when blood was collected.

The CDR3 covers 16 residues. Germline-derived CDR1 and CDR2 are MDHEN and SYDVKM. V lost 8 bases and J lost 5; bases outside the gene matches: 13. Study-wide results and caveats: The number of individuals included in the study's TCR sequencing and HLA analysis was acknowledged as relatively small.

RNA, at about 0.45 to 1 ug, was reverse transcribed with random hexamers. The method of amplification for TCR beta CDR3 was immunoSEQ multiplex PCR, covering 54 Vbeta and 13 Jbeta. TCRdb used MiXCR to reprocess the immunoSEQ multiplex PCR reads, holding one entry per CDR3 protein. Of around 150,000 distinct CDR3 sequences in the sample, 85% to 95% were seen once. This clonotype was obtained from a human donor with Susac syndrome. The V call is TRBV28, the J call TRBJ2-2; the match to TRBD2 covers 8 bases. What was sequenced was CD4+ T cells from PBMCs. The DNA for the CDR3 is TGTGCCAGCCGGAATCCGGGGGGGGGTAGTACCGGGGAGCTGTTTTTT. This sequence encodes CASRNPGGGSTGELFF.